This record looks at one TCR beta chain sequence and its context. This sample stems from a study of blood T cell repertoires in COVID-19. Study overall: Researchers got acute and convalescent COVID-19 samples from the United States, Italy and Spain.

Authors' processing steps: It was from reference gene primer amplification that nucleated cell counts were estimated. The repertoire was sequenced with immunoSEQ multiplex PCR; TCRdb's copy has only in-frame clones and lacks some. V, J and clone size are those of that table, while D and trimming were read from the DNA. The data hold around 200,000 clones, with just over 85% observed a single time. V gave up 5 bases and J gave up 0 bases, with 12 bases separating them. CDR1 is SGHRS and CDR2 is YFSETQ in the germline V gene. This CDR3 comprises 15 residues. This sequence joins TRBV5-1 and TRBJ2-1; maybe TRBD1 (6 bases). This TCR came from a man over 45 with acute or convalescent COVID-19. The sequenced sample was peripheral blood. The CDR3 nucleotides read TGCGCCAGCAGAGACAGGTCGAGCTCCTACAATGAGCAGTTCTTC. It codes for CASRDRSSSYNEQFF.